A selection of T cell receptor beta chains follows, all from one sample in a study of cytomegalovirus exposure and HLA in healthy donors. Data came from immunoSEQ multiplex PCR; TCRdb stores just in-frame clones and leaves some out. The sample has roughly 88,000 clones, approximately 76% seen once. The sample consisted of PBMCs. The receptor source for this set is a man aged 25-45 years in good health and CMV-seropositive. Both conserved end residues are part of each CDR3. Fields, in order: clone size, V gene, D gene, J gene, CDR3 DNA, CDR3 protein. D genes are given only for firm matches. Clone size is stated in some rows and not others, as once, few, many or a class when expanded.

size: -; V: TRBV28; D: -; J: TRBJ2-5; DNA: TGTGCCAGCCGGTCTCAGGGTCGGGAGACCCAGTACTTC; CDR3: CASRSQGRETQYF
size: few; V: TRBV5-1; D: -; J: TRBJ2-2; DNA: TGCGCCAGCAGCTCGAACACGGGGTCGGCCGGGGAGCTGTTTTTT; CDR3: CASSSNTGSAGELFF
size: once; V: TRBV6-5; D: -; J: TRBJ1-5; DNA: TGTGCCAGCAGGCGGTCTCGGGGGGAGAATCAGCCCCAGCATTTT; CDR3: CASRRSRGENQPQHF
size: -; V: TRBV14; D: -; J: TRBJ1-6; DNA: TGTGCCAGCAGTCCAACACAGAGCTCACCCCTCCACTTT; CDR3: CASSPTQSSPLHF
size: -; V: TRBV4-2; D: -; J: TRBJ2-7; DNA: TGTGCCAGCAGCCAGGCATTAGCCTCCTACGAGCAGTACTTC; CDR3: CASSQALASYEQYF
size: -; V: TRBV27; D: -; J: TRBJ2-5; DNA: TGTGCCAGCAGTAGGAGAGGGTACCAAGAGACCCAGTACTTC; CDR3: CASSRRGYQETQYF
size: -; V: TRBV2; D: TRBD2; J: TRBJ2-5; DNA: TGTGCCAGCAGCGAACTCGGGGGGGCCCAAGAGACCCAGTACTTC; CDR3: CASSELGGAQETQYF
size: -; V: TRBV6-5; D: -; J: TRBJ1-5; DNA: TGTGCCAGCAAACCCTCCGGGAGCAGCAATCAGCCCCAGCATTTT; CDR3: CASKPSGSSNQPQHF
size: few; V: TRBV6-5; D: TRBD2; J: TRBJ2-7; DNA: TGTGCCAGCAGCCGGGGGGTGACCTACGAGCAGTACTTC; CDR3: CASSRGVTYEQYF
size: -; V: TRBV10-3; D: -; J: TRBJ1-3; DNA: TGTGCCATCAGTGAGCCGGCAGGGGCTGGAAACACCATATATTTT; CDR3: CAISEPAGAGNTIYF
size: -; V: TRBV6-6; D: -; J: TRBJ1-2; DNA: TGTGCCAGCAGTCCCCGGGACATTGGTGGCTACACCTTC; CDR3: CASSPRDIGGYTF
size: -; V: TRBV4-2; D: TRBD2; J: TRBJ2-1; DNA: TGTGCCAGCAGCCAAGAGAGAGCGGGAGCCTACAATGAGCAGTTCTTC; CDR3: CASSQERAGAYNEQFF
size: -; V: TRBV25-1; D: -; J: TRBJ1-2; DNA: TGTGCCAGCAGTGACAGTCTTAGACTCTATGGCTACACCTTC; CDR3: CASSDSLRLYGYTF
size: -; V: TRBV6-4; D: -; J: TRBJ1-2; DNA: TGTGCCAGCAGTTTAAACGCGAACTATGGCTACACCTTC; CDR3: CASSLNANYGYTF
size: -; V: TRBV5-1; D: -; J: TRBJ2-3; DNA: TGCGCCAGCAGCTTGGCGGGAGCACGGGGTGTAGATACGCAGTATTTT; CDR3: CASSLAGARGVDTQYF
size: -; V: TRBV10-2; D: TRBD1; J: TRBJ1-2; DNA: TGCGCCACCGATTCAGGGACAGGGACATACGGCTACACCTTC; CDR3: CATDSGTGTYGYTF
size: -; V: TRBV13; D: TRBD1; J: TRBJ1-5; DNA: TGTGCCAGCAGCCGCGGACAGGGGATTCAGCCCCAGCATTTT; CDR3: CASSRGQGIQPQHF
size: few; V: TRBV9; D: -; J: TRBJ1-4; DNA: TGTGCCAGCAGCGAGGGGGGGACAACTAATGAAAAACTGTTTTTT; CDR3: CASSEGGTTNEKLFF
size: few; V: TRBV29-1; D: -; J: TRBJ2-2; DNA: TGCAGCGTTGAAGCGGGAGCGAACACCGGGGAGCTGTTTTTT; CDR3: CSVEAGANTGELFF
size: -; V: TRBV25-1; D: -; J: TRBJ1-5; DNA: TGTGCCTCGGGACAAGGCTCTCAGCCCCAGCATTTT; CDR3: CASGQGSQPQHF
size: few; V: TRBV19; D: TRBD2; J: TRBJ2-2; DNA: TGTGCCAGTAGTGCTGAAGCTAGCGGGGGGGCCGGGGAGCTGTTTTTT; CDR3: CASSAEASGGAGELFF
size: -; V: TRBV6-1; D: TRBD1; J: TRBJ1-1; DNA: TGTGCCAGCAGTACTAGCTGGACAGGGGGCACTGAAGCTTTCTTT; CDR3: CASSTSWTGGTEAFF
size: -; V: TRBV29-1; D: -; J: TRBJ1-1; DNA: TGCAGCGTTCTATTGGAGGCTGAAGCTTTCTTT; CDR3: CSVLLEAEAFF
size: -; V: TRBV5-8; D: -; J: TRBJ2-3; DNA: TGTGCCAGCAGCTCCTTAAATACGCAGTATTTT; CDR3: CASSSLNTQYF
size: few; V: TRBV5-6; D: -; J: TRBJ2-7; DNA: TGTGCCAGCATTAAGGGGGAAGGCTACGAGCAGTACTTC; CDR3: CASIKGEGYEQYF
size: -; V: TRBV5-4; D: -; J: TRBJ2-5; DNA: TGTGCCAGCAGCTCACAGGGCATGCAAGAGACCCAGTACTTC; CDR3: CASSSQGMQETQYF
size: -; V: TRBV19; D: TRBD1; J: TRBJ2-1; DNA: TGTGCCAGTAGTATGGGCATGACAGGGCGCTACAATGAGCAGTTCTTC; CDR3: CASSMGMTGRYNEQFF
size: -; V: TRBV13; D: TRBD1; J: TRBJ1-1; DNA: TGTGCCAGCAGCTCCTCCCCGGGACAGGTAGGAGGGAACACTGAAGCTTTCTTT; CDR3: CASSSSPGQVGGNTEAFF
size: once; V: TRBV27; D: TRBD2; J: TRBJ2-3; DNA: TGTGCCAGCAGTTTATCGACGGCGGGAGCGGGAGATACGCAGTATTTT; CDR3: CASSLSTAGAGDTQYF
size: few; V: TRBV30; D: -; J: TRBJ1-2; DNA: TGTGCCTGTATCCGGGGAGGCTACACCTTC; CDR3: CACIRGGYTF
size: -; V: TRBV6-5; D: TRBD1; J: TRBJ1-2; DNA: TGTGCCAGCAGTATTCCGGGACAGGGCCCTTATGGCTACACCTTC; CDR3: CASSIPGQGPYGYTF
size: -; V: TRBV4-2; D: -; J: TRBJ1-4; DNA: TGTGCCAGCAGCCCCCGTCAAGGGGTCAGCTTTGAAAAACTGTTTTTT; CDR3: CASSPRQGVSFEKLFF
size: -; V: TRBV4-3; D: -; J: TRBJ1-6; DNA: TGCGCCAGCAGCCAAGATCGGGATCGCCCCCTCCACTTT; CDR3: CASSQDRDRPLHF
size: few; V: TRBV7-9; D: -; J: TRBJ1-1; DNA: TGTTCCAGCAGCTTAAGCGGGACTGAAGCTTTCTTT; CDR3: CSSSLSGTEAFF
size: -; V: TRBV4-1; D: -; J: TRBJ1-1; DNA: TGCGCCAGCAGCCAAGTATCCAGTTGGTCTGAAGCTTTCTTT; CDR3: CASSQVSSWSEAFF
size: -; V: TRBV4-3; D: -; J: TRBJ2-1; DNA: TGCGCCAGCGGACTGGGCGGAAGCTCCTACAATGAGCAGTTCTTC; CDR3: CASGLGGSSYNEQFF
size: -; V: TRBV11-2; D: TRBD2; J: TRBJ2-1; DNA: TGTGCCAGCAGCGCCCGGGGGGTCCCCGCCAATGAGCAGTTCTTC; CDR3: CASSARGVPANEQFF
size: -; V: TRBV29-1; D: TRBD1; J: TRBJ2-2; DNA: TGCAGCGTTCGACAGGGGCCCTTCGCCGGGGAGCTGTTTTTT; CDR3: CSVRQGPFAGELFF
size: few; V: TRBV2; D: -; J: TRBJ1-5; DNA: TGTGCCAGCAGGTTCTCAGGGGCCGAGCAGCCCCAGCATTTT; CDR3: CASRFSGAEQPQHF
size: -; V: TRBV30; D: -; J: TRBJ1-4; DNA: TGTGCCTGGAGTTTGCAGGGAACTGAAAAACTGTTTTTT; CDR3: CAWSLQGTEKLFF
size: -; V: TRBV29-1; D: -; J: TRBJ2-5; DNA: TGCAGCGTTGATGAAGTGATGGGGGCTCCCTCGCAAGAGACCCAGTACTTC; CDR3: CSVDEVMGAPSQETQYF
size: -; V: TRBV19; D: -; J: TRBJ1-5; DNA: TGTGCCAGTAACTTCGAACCAGGTAGGGGTCAGCCCCAGCATTTT; CDR3: CASNFEPGRGQPQHF
size: -; V: TRBV5-1; D: -; J: TRBJ1-1; DNA: TGCGCCAGCAGCTTGGGACAGCCTCCTGAAGCTTTCTTT; CDR3: CASSLGQPPEAFF
size: -; V: TRBV5-1; D: -; J: TRBJ1-6; DNA: TGCGCCAGCAGCCCTCAGGGGCTCGCCTATAATTCCCCCCTCCACTTT; CDR3: CASSPQGLAYNSPLHF
size: -; V: TRBV7-9; D: TRBD1; J: TRBJ1-1; DNA: TGTGCCAGCGGCGCGGGACAGATCAAAGCTTTCTTT; CDR3: CASGAGQIKAFF
size: -; V: TRBV30; D: TRBD1; J: TRBJ2-3; DNA: TGTGCCTGGAGGGACAGGGAAGATACGCAGTATTTT; CDR3: CAWRDREDTQYF
size: medium-sized; V: TRBV11-2; D: -; J: TRBJ2-7; DNA: TGTGCCAGCAGTTCTACTAGCGAGCAGTACTTC; CDR3: CASSSTSEQYF
size: -; V: TRBV10-1; D: -; J: TRBJ1-2; DNA: TGCGCCAGCAAAAGGACGGGGAAGGTGGGTGGCTACACCTTC; CDR3: CASKRTGKVGGYTF
size: -; V: TRBV27; D: TRBD1; J: TRBJ2-1; DNA: TGTGCCAGCAGTCGATGGACAGGGGCGGACGATGAGCAGTTCTTC; CDR3: CASSRWTGADDEQFF
size: few; V: TRBV11-2; D: TRBD1; J: TRBJ1-1; DNA: TGTGCCAGCAGTAACAGGGGCTTGAACACTGAAGCTTTCTTT; CDR3: CASSNRGLNTEAFF
size: -; V: TRBV27; D: -; J: TRBJ1-3; DNA: TGTGCCAGCAGTCGCCACAGCTCTGGAAACACCATATATTTT; CDR3: CASSRHSSGNTIYF
size: -; V: TRBV7-9; D: TRBD1; J: TRBJ1-1; DNA: TGTGCCAGCGAAAGGACAGGGCTCCCCCCCACGAACACTGAAGCTTTCTTT; CDR3: CASERTGLPPTNTEAFF
size: -; V: TRBV27; D: TRBD1; J: TRBJ1-1; DNA: TGTGCCAGCAGGTACTTGGGACAGCCAGCTTTCTTT; CDR3: CASRYLGQPAFF
size: -; V: TRBV5-6; D: -; J: TRBJ1-3; DNA: TGTGCCAGCAGCTTGGGGGGGGCTGGAAACACCATATATTTT; CDR3: CASSLGGAGNTIYF
size: -; V: TRBV12-5; D: TRBD2; J: TRBJ2-1; DNA: TGTGCTAGTGGCCGGGGGGGCCTCTACAATGAGCAGTTCTTC; CDR3: CASGRGGLYNEQFF
size: -; V: TRBV28; D: TRBD1; J: TRBJ1-5; DNA: TGTGCCAGCAGTTTACAGGGGGCGCTGGGCCAAGGGAATTTT; CDR3: CASSLQGALGQGNF
size: -; V: TRBV13; D: TRBD2; J: TRBJ2-1; DNA: TGTGCCAGCAGGCGGACTAGCGGCCCTCAACTCAAATACACAGTCTTC; CDR3: CASRRTSGPQLKYTVF
size: -; V: TRBV19; D: TRBD1; J: TRBJ1-1; DNA: TGTGCCAGTAGCGCTTTCGACAGGGGCACTGAATCTTTCTTT; CDR3: CASSAFDRGTESFF
size: -; V: TRBV4-3; D: -; J: TRBJ2-3; DNA: TGCGCCAGCAGCCGAAAGGGGGGGGGCGGGAGCAACACAGATACGCAGTATTTT; CDR3: CASSRKGGGGSNTDTQYF